This entry lists 7 T cell receptor beta chains sequenced from one sample in a study of blood T cell repertoires in COVID-19. Only in-frame clones appear in the TCRdb table, and some are missing; sequencing was by immunoSEQ multiplex PCR. The sample holds roughly 130,000 clones, roughly 75% seen once. Sequencing used peripheral blood. These receptor sequences come from a man aged 55 to 70 with active or convalescent COVID-19.

This chain uses TRBV7-9 with TRBJ1-4, with a possible D match to TRBD1 (5 bases). The CDR3 extends over 16 amino acids. Trimming left V 1 base short and J 7 bases short, with 16 bases between. Germline assignment: CDR1 SEHNR and CDR2 FQNEAQ (reference sequence). CDR3 in DNA: TGTGCCAGCAGCTTAGACGGCGCAGGGAGGCGTGAAAAACTGTTTTTT. It codes for CASSLDGAGRREKLFF. Based on the CDR3 plus reference TRBV7-9 and TRBJ1-4, the full variable domain is DTGVSQNPRHKITKRGQNVTFRCDPISEHNRLYWYRQTLGQGPEFLTYFQNEAQLEKSRLLSDRFSAERPKGSFSTLEIQRTEQGDSAMYLCASSLDGAGRREKLFFGSGTQLSVL.

The V call is TRBV11-3, the J call TRBJ2-5; D gene ambiguous. Germline lookup yields CDR1 SGHNT and CDR2 YENEEA. This CDR3 has 14 amino acids. V dropped 5 bases and J dropped 5 bases, with 15 bases sitting between them. DNA of the CDR3: TGTGCCAGCAGCCATAAGTCGGAGAGGGAGACCCAGTACTTC. It translates to CASSHKSERETQYF.

The chain uses TRBV5-5 and TRBJ1-2, with D perhaps matching TRBD1 (5 bases). This CDR3 comprises 15 residues. Per the germline V gene, CDR1 is SGHKS and CDR2 is YYEKEE (reference sequence). V lost 4 bases and J 6 bases, leaving 19 bases between the germline ends. In DNA, the CDR3 is TGTGCCAGCAGCCCCCACAGGTGGATGACCGATGGCTACACCTTC. Its translation is CASSPHRWMTDGYTF.

This clone showed up just once. V gene TRBV24-1 combines with J gene TRBJ1-2; maybe TRBD1 (5 bases). The CDR3 consists of 15 residues. The V gene lost 4 bases and the J gene lost 0 bases, with 11 bases spanning the gap. Germline-derived CDR1 and CDR2 are KGHDR and SFDVKD. CDR3 residues: CATSDPGLSNYGYTF. The DNA for the CDR3 is TGTGCCACCAGTGACCCAGGGCTTTCTAACTATGGCTACACCTTC.

J is TRBJ2-4 and V is TRBV24-1; 10 bases are shared with TRBD1. Per germline, CDR1 KGHDR and CDR2 SFDVKD. J gave up 8 bases and V 4 bases, and 10 bases lay outside the gene matches. CDR3 length: 16 amino acids. Here the CDR3 reads CATSDPAGDRGDIQYF. CDR3 sequence (DNA): TGTGCCACCAGTGACCCAGCTGGGGACAGGGGAGACATTCAGTACTTC.

The chain is built from TRBV7-9 and TRBJ1-5; 7 bases are shared with TRBD1. Per germline, CDR1 SEHNR and CDR2 FQNEAQ (reference sequence). CDR3 size: 16 residues. Trimming at V came to 1 base and at J to 7 bases, leaving 10 bases not matched to a gene. CDR3 coding DNA: TGTGCCAGCAGCTTAGGTGGGGATAGGGGGCTCCAGCCCCAGCATTTT. Translating gives CASSLGGDRGLQPQHF.

The chain joins TRBV5-5 to TRBJ2-7; a possible D gene is TRBD2 (5 bases). This CDR3 contains 13 residues. Between the trimmed V and J ends, which lost 4 bases and 6 bases, there was a span of 14 bases. Germline V gene data show CDR1 as SGHKS and CDR2 as YYEKEE (reference sequence). In DNA, the CDR3 is TGTGCCAGCAGCACCACCGCGGGTTTCGAGCAGTACTTC. Translating gives CASSTTAGFEQYF.